This T cell receptor beta chain was observed in a study of PD-1 blockade in mismatch repair-deficient tumors. Looking at the study overall: Enrolled 2013-2016, patients had progressing, pretreated mismatch repair-deficient cancers of about a dozen types.

Study results and limitations: After pembrolizumab, tumor-resident clones rose rapidly, then generally contracted before radiologic responses.

As regards this clone: The antigen remains undetermined.

Deletions cut 3 bases from V and 0 bases from J, with 9 bases between. CDR1 SGHRS and CDR2 YFSETQ come from the germline V gene. There are 15 residues in the CDR3. Generated by immunoSEQ multiplex PCR, the TCRdb table keeps only in-frame clones and is missing some. The sample lists around 120,000 clones; approximately 91% were seen once. All patients were mismatch repair deficient, assessed by either PCR or immunohistochemistry. This material consisted of peripheral blood, taken roughly 70 weeks after starting pembrolizumab. The genes are TRBV5-1 and TRBJ1-4; a weak D match, TRBD1 (5 bases). The sequence derives from an adult with mismatch repair-deficient cancer. Here the CDR3 reads CASSSGFATNEKLFF. The CDR3 DNA follows: TGCGCCAGCAGCTCAGGGTTTGCAACTAATGAAAAACTGTTTTTT.